One and the same sample provided the 6 T cell receptor beta chains below, sequenced in a study of regulatory T cells in long-lasting Graves disease. The TCR beta library used iRepertoire HTBI primers with Arm-PCR amplification of CDR3. TCRdb independently ran MiXCR on the multiplex PCR reads; one entry per CDR3 protein. The table shows around 450,000 distinct CDR3 sequences, with about 15% occurring only once. Time point described: newly diagnosed GD, antithyroid drugs for less than 3 months. Following extraction of RNA from PBMCs, that RNA was used to make the TCR library. This sample was shared with a second study, whose subject was T cells in Graves' hyperthyroidism and ophthalmopathy.

The input for sequencing was peripheral blood mononuclear cells (PBMCs), taken at new diagnosis, from a patient treated with antithyroid drugs. The receptors originated from a woman aged 25 to 39 with Graves disease.

This clonotype was counted between two and nine times. The rearrangement links TRBV4-1 to TRBJ2-4, with 12 bases matching TRBD2. The CDR3 is 19 residues long. With 0 bases clipped from V and 1 base from J, the junction kept 7 bases outside the gene matches. Germline V gene data show CDR1 as MGHRA and CDR2 as YSYEKL. DNA for the CDR3: TGCGCCAGCAGCCAAGATTCCCTAGCGGGAGGGCCGGCCAAAAACATTCAGTACTTC. Amino acid sequence: CASSQDSLAGGPAKNIQYF.

The rearrangement joins TRBV7-9 to TRBJ2-3; tentatively, D is TRBD2 (5 bases). Trimming left V 5 bases short and J 2 bases short, with 11 bases between. Germline-derived CDR1 and CDR2 are SEHNR and FQNEAQ (reference sequence). The CDR3 is 14 amino acids. For the CDR3, the DNA is TGTGCCAGCAGCCCTAGCACTTACACAGATACGCAGTATTTT. Residues: CASSPSTYTDTQYF.

V is TRBV7-9 and J is TRBJ1-4, with D unclear. The length of the CDR3 is 15 residues. The germline V gene encodes CDR1 SEHNR and CDR2 FQNEAQ (reference sequence). Deletions cut 2 bases from V and 4 bases from J, with 11 bases between. DNA of the CDR3: TGTGCCAGCAGCTTATTTGGCAGGTTTAATGAAAAACTGTTTTTT. Translating gives CASSLFGRFNEKLFF. The full variable domain, rest sourced from reference TRBV7-9 and TRBJ1-4, is DTGVSQNPRHKITKRGQNVTFRCDPISEHNRLYWYRQTLGQGPEFLTYFQNEAQLEKSRLLSDRFSAERPKGSFSTLEIQRTEQGDSAMYLCASSLFGRFNEKLFFGSGTQLSVL.

The V gene is TRBV6-5, the J gene TRBJ2-3, with 8 bases identical to TRBD2. CDR1 and CDR2 from the germline V gene are MNHEY and SVGAGI. This CDR3 has 16 amino acids. Trimming cost V 4 bases and J 2 bases; bases outside gene matches: 8. Here the CDR3 reads CASSSDLSGVTDTQYF. DNA of the CDR3: TGTGCCAGCAGTTCGGACCTTAGCGGGGTCACAGATACGCAGTATTTT.

This clonotype was found many times. The chain combines TRBV20-1 with TRBJ2-5, with 7 bases matching TRBD1. There are 13 residues in the CDR3. Germline values: CDR1 DFQATT, CDR2 SNEGSKA (reference sequence). The ends lost 6 bases at V and 5 bases at J; junction bases unmatched: 9. The CDR3 loop is CSASLTGSETQYF. In nucleotides, the CDR3 is TGCAGTGCCTCCTTGACAGGGTCCGAGACCCAGTACTTC.

Ten or more counts support this clonotype. This chain uses TRBV28 with TRBJ2-1, with D perhaps TRBD1 (5 bases). The germline gives CDR1 MDHEN, CDR2 SYDVKM. The CDR3 is 16 residues long. V lost 6 bases and J lost 8, with 23 bases in between. CDR3 sequence (DNA): TGTGCCAGCAGCCATCGAGATAGGGGAAAATATTATGAGCAGTTCTTC. This encodes CASSHRDRGKYYEQFF.